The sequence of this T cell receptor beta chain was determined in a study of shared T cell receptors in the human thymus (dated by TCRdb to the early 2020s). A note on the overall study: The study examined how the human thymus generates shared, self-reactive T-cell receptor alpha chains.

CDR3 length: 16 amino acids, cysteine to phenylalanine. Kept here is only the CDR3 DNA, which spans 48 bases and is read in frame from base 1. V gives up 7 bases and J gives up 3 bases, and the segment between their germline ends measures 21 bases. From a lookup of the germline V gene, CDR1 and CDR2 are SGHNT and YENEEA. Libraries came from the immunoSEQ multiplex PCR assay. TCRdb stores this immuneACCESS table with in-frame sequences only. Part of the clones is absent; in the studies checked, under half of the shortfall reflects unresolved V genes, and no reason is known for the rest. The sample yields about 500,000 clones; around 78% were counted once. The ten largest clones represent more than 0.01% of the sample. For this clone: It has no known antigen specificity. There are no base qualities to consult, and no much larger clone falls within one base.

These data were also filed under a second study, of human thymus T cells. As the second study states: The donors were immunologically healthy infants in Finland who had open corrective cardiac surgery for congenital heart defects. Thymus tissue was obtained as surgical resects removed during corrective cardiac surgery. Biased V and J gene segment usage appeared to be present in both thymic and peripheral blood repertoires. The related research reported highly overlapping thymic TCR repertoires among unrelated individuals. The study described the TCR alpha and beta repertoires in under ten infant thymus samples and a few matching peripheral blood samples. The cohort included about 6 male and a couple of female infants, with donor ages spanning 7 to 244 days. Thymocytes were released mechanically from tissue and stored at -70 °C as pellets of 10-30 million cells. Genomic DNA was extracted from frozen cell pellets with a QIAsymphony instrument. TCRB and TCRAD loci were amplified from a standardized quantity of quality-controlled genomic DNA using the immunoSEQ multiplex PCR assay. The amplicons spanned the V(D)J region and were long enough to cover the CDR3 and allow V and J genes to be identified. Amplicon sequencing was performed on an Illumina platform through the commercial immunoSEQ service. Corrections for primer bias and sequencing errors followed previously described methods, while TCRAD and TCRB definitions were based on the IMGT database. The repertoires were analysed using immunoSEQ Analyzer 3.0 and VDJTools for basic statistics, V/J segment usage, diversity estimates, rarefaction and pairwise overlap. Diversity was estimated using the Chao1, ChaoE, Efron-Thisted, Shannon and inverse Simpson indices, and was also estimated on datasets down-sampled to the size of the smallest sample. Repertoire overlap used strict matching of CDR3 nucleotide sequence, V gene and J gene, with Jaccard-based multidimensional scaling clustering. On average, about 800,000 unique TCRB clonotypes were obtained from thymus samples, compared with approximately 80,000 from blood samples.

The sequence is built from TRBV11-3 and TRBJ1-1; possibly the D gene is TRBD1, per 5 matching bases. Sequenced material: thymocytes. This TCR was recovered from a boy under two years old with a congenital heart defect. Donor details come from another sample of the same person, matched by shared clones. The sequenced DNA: TGTGCCAGCACTGGGGGGAATGGAGGCACGGACACTGAAGCTTTCTTT. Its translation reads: CASTGGNGGTDTEAFF.